These 24 T cell receptor beta chains were all obtained from the same sample, sequenced in a study of T cell changes during pregnancy in multiple sclerosis. This table comes from immunoSEQ multiplex PCR, and its TCRdb copy is limited to in-frame clones, with some not included. The repertoire holds about 77,000 clones, with about 92% as singletons. The starting material was peripheral blood, obtained after pregnancy. The receptors were gathered from a female donor in good health, enrolled as a control in a pregnancy study.

The chain joins TRBV12-5 to TRBJ2-1; D not certain. The V and J ends lost 3 bases and 6 bases respectively, with 12 bases between them. The CDR3 is made up of 14 amino acids. Germline lookup yields CDR1 LGHNT and CDR2 FRNRAP. In DNA form, the CDR3 reads TGTGCTAGTGGTTTAAAACTAATAGGCAATGAGCAGTTCTTC. Its translation: CASGLKLIGNEQFF.

The chain combines TRBV28 with TRBJ2-3; TRBD2 is a possible D gene (7 bases). Germline V gives CDR1 MDHEN, CDR2 SYDVKM. This CDR3 spans 14 amino acids. V dropped 10 bases and J dropped 2 bases, with 16 bases sitting between them. CDR3 sequence reads: CATRGAGHTDTQYF. The DNA of the CDR3 is TGTGCCACCCGGGGGGCGGGACACACAGATACGCAGTATTTT. The whole variable domain, filled in from reference TRBV28 and TRBJ2-3, reads DVKVTQSSRYLVKRTGEKVFLECVQDMDHENMFWYRQDPGLGLRLIYFSYDVKMKEKGDIPEGYSVSREKKERFSLILESASTNQTSMYLCATRGAGHTDTQYFGPGTRLTVL.

V and J are TRBV7-2 and TRBJ2-7; D uncertain. The CDR3 totals 12 residues. Between the trimmed V and J ends, which lost 3 bases and 5 bases, there was a span of 8 bases. Germline CDR1 SGHTA, CDR2 FQGNSA. The CDR3 DNA follows: TGTGCCAGCAGCTTCTTGGAGAACGAGCAGTACTTC. Residues: CASSFLENEQYF.

CDR3 coding DNA: TGCGCCAGCAGCTTTCAGGGCGCTGGGGCCAACGTCCTGACTTTC. Its translation is CASSFQGAGANVLTF. The V and J genes are TRBV5-1 and TRBJ2-6, with D maybe TRBD1 (5 bases). V lost 2 bases to trimming and J lost 2 bases, with 8 bases between them. CDR1 is SGHRS, CDR2 YFSETQ, per germline. This CDR3 spans 15 amino acids.

V gene TRBV5-1 combines with J gene TRBJ2-5; D gene uncertain. CDR3 length equals 15 residues. The V gene's germline CDR1 is SGHRS and CDR2 YFSETQ. Between the trimmed V and J ends, which lost 5 bases and 0 bases, there was a span of 14 bases. CDR3 region: CASRTFVQNQETQYF. The CDR3 DNA reads as TGCGCCAGCAGAACCTTCGTACAGAACCAAGAGACCCAGTACTTC. The entire variable domain, with the rest obtained from reference TRBV5-1 and TRBJ2-5, is as follows: KAGVTQTPRYLIKTRGQQVTLSCSPISGHRSVSWYQQTPGQGLQFLFEYFSETQRNKGNFPGRFSGRQFSNSRSEMNVSTLELGDSALYLCASRTFVQNQETQYFGPGTRLLVL.

The J gene is TRBJ2-5, the V gene TRBV6-6; D may be TRBD1 (6 bases). The length of the CDR3 is 14 residues. Deletions cut 0 bases from V and 3 bases from J, with 8 bases between. Germline assignment: CDR1 MNHNY and CDR2 SVGAGI (reference sequence). CDR3 region: CASSYSTGEETQYF. CDR3 nucleotide sequence: TGTGCCAGCAGTTACTCGACAGGTGAAGAGACCCAGTACTTC.

The chain joins TRBV15 to TRBJ2-3; a weak D match, TRBD2 (5 bases). Germline V lookup: CDR1 LNHNV, CDR2 YYDKDF (reference sequence). This CDR3 has 14 residues. V was pared by 1 base and J by 4 bases, with 9 bases between. CDR3 nucleotides: TGTGCCACCAGCAGAGTTCGGGAATCAGATACGCAGTATTTT. Protein sequence: CATSRVRESDTQYF.

The chain is built from TRBV6-1 and TRBJ1-3; 7 positions match TRBD1. The V segment lost 4 bases and the J segment 2 bases; nucleotides outside the gene matches: 5. Germline V CDR1 and CDR2: MNHNS, SASEGT. The CDR3 loop spans 15 amino acids. CDR3 in amino acids: CASSVLTGTGNTIYF. DNA of the CDR3: TGTGCCAGCAGTGTCCTGACAGGGACTGGAAACACCATATATTTT.

The V gene is TRBV11-2, the J gene TRBJ2-7, with 7 bases matching TRBD1. Unmatched junction bases numbered 12, after V lost 4 bases and J lost 6 bases. The CDR3 is 15 residues long. Germline V gives CDR1 SGHAT, CDR2 FQNNGV. DNA of the CDR3: TGTGCCAGCAGCTCCCTCGACAGGGATTCTGGCGAGCAGTACTTC. It translates to CASSSLDRDSGEQYF. The full variable domain, completed using reference TRBV11-2 and TRBJ2-7, is EAGVAQSPRYKIIEKRQSVAFWCNPISGHATLYWYQQILGQGPKLLIQFQNNGVVDDSQLPKDRFSAERLKGVDSTLKIQPAKLEDSAVYLCASSSLDRDSGEQYFGPGTRLTVT.

The CDR3 spells CASSQGGYTEAFF. CDR3 DNA: TGCGCCAGCAGCCAAGGGGGCTACACTGAAGCTTTCTTT. V gene TRBV4-1 combines with J gene TRBJ1-1, with D possibly being TRBD1 (5 bases). This CDR3 spans 13 amino acids. Trimming stripped 1 base from V and 3 bases from J, with 6 bases between. In germline, CDR1 is MGHRA, CDR2 YSYEKL.

This chain joins TRBV19 and TRBJ2-7, with 9 bases matching TRBD1. Germline lookup yields CDR1 LNHDA and CDR2 SQIVND (reference sequence). This CDR3 has 14 residues. V was clipped by 4 bases and J by 2 bases; unmatched bases: 3. The CDR3 DNA reads as TGTGCCAGTAGTACCGGGACAGGGCCCTACGAGCAGTACTTC. This codes for CASSTGTGPYEQYF.

The rearrangement uses TRBV10-2 and TRBJ2-1; TRBD2 matches at 12 bases. Germline V gene sequence: CDR1 WSHSY, CDR2 SAAADI. Trimming removed 4 bases from V and 12 bases from J; junction bases left unmatched: 7. This CDR3 is 14 amino acids long. Written as DNA, the CDR3 is TGCGCCAGCAGTGGACTAGCGGGGGTCAGGGGGCAGTTCTTC. This translates into CASSGLAGVRGQFF.

The chain carries TRBV7-9 and TRBJ2-1; D may be TRBD2 (5 bases). This CDR3 region has 15 residues. The V and J ends lost 7 bases and 6 bases respectively, with 19 bases between them. Germline values: CDR1 SEHNR, CDR2 FQNEAQ (reference sequence). CDR3 residues: CASTSGLTRRNEQFF. The CDR3 region has the DNA TGTGCCAGCACCTCGGGGTTAACAAGACGCAATGAGCAGTTCTTC.

The V gene is TRBV30, the J gene TRBJ1-3; 7 bases align to TRBD1. Unmatched junction bases numbered 10, after V lost 2 bases and J lost 3 bases. The CDR3 loop spans 16 amino acids. Germline lookup yields CDR1 GTSNPN and CDR2 SVGIG (reference sequence). The CDR3 DNA reads TGTGCCTGGAGTTTACAGGGGTCAGATCTTGGAAACACCATATATTTT. This translates into CAWSLQGSDLGNTIYF. Using reference TRBV30 and TRBJ1-3 for the parts outside the CDR3, the full variable domain is SQTIHQWPATLVQPVGSPLSLECTVEGTSNPNLYWYRQAAGRGLQLLFYSVGIGQISSEVPQNLSASRPQDRQFILSSKKLLLSDSGFYLCAWSLQGSDLGNTIYFGEGSWLTVV.

CDR3 in DNA: TGTGCCAGCAGCCGACAGAATCCCCCCTCCTACGAGCAGTACTTC. As protein: CASSRQNPPSYEQYF. The V call is TRBV4-2, the J call TRBJ2-7; possible D gene TRBD1, 5 bases. V lost 4 bases and J lost 0, with 13 bases in between. This CDR3 is built from 15 residues. Germline V gene data show CDR1 as LGHNA and CDR2 as YNFKEQ.

The J gene is TRBJ2-1, the V gene TRBV7-3; no definite D call. This CDR3 has 15 residues. CDR1 and CDR2 from the germline V gene are SGHTA and FQGTGA. V was cut by 5 bases and J by 7 bases, with 18 bases left in between. The CDR3 sequence is CASSLSRLTGNEQFF. In nucleotides, the CDR3 is TGTGCCAGCAGCCTAAGCCGCCTCACCGGGAATGAGCAGTTCTTC. The variable domain in full, with the rest retrieved from reference TRBV7-3 and TRBJ2-1, is GAGVSQTPSNKVTEKGKYVELRCDPISGHTALYWYRQSLGQGPEFLIYFQGTGAADDSGLPNDRFFAVRPEGSVSTLKIQRTERGDSAVYLCASSLSRLTGNEQFFGPGTRLTVL.

The V call is TRBV7-3, the J call TRBJ2-7; 14 bases line up with TRBD2. The germline CDR1 and CDR2 sequences are SGHTA and FQGTGA. The J segment lost 6 bases and the V segment lost 2 bases, leaving 0 bases of the junction unmatched. This CDR3 has 14 residues. CDR3 nucleotide sequence: TGTGCCAGCAGCTTAGGGACTAGCGGGAGCGAGCAGTACTTC. Protein sequence: CASSLGTSGSEQYF.

V usage is TRBV7-3 and J usage is TRBJ2-2, with 7 bases aligning to TRBD1. J was trimmed by 0 bases and V by 5 bases; bases with no gene match: 3. Germline CDR1 SGHTA, CDR2 FQGTGA. The CDR3 runs 15 residues. CDR3 sequence: CASSRQGANTGELFF. DNA for the CDR3: TGTGCCAGCAGCCGACAGGGCGCGAACACCGGGGAGCTGTTTTTT.

This clone appeared once. The V call is TRBV5-6, the J call TRBJ2-1, with TRBD1 as a possible D gene (5 bases). The V and J ends lost 4 bases and 14 bases respectively, with 16 bases between them. Germline-derived CDR1 and CDR2 are SGHDT and YYEEEE. CDR3 length equals 12 residues. In DNA form, the CDR3 reads TGTGCCAGCAGCCCCTCGTCAGGGATGGAGTTCTTC. Residues: CASSPSSGMEFF.

This rearrangement joins TRBV6-1 to TRBJ2-3; TRBD2 agrees at 9 bases. This CDR3 comprises 17 residues. V lost 3 bases to trimming and J lost 0 bases; unmatched junction nucleotides: 7. CDR1 is MNHNS and CDR2 is SASEGT in the germline V gene. This CDR3 is CASSDQISGRSTDTQYF. The CDR3 DNA is TGTGCCAGCAGTGACCAGATTAGCGGGAGAAGCACAGATACGCAGTATTTT.

V and J are TRBV9 and TRBJ1-1, with 8 bases that match TRBD1. Germline V CDR1 and CDR2: SGDLS, YYNGEE. The J segment lost 11 bases and the V segment lost 2 bases, leaving 11 bases of the junction unmatched. The length of the CDR3 is 14 residues. CDR3 residues: CASSVVGTGDRAFF. The DNA of the CDR3 is TGTGCCAGCAGCGTTGTGGGGACAGGCGACCGGGCTTTCTTT.

The CDR3 sequence is CASSLSRQGAGEQYF. The CDR3 DNA sequence: TGCGCCAGCAGCTTGAGTCGGCAGGGGGCGGGGGAGCAGTACTTC. V gene TRBV5-1 combines with J gene TRBJ2-7; TRBD1 agrees at 8 bases. The ends lost 1 base at V and 7 bases at J; junction bases unmatched: 10. Germline-derived CDR1 and CDR2 are SGHRS and YFSETQ. This CDR3 is built from 15 residues.

V is TRBV6-6 and J is TRBJ1-4; D not certain. V shed 2 bases and J shed 5 bases, with 3 bases lying between them. The CDR3 covers 12 residues. Germline V CDR1 and CDR2: MNHNY, SVGAGI (reference sequence). The CDR3 nucleotides read TGTGCCAGCAGTTACCAAAATGAAAAACTGTTTTTT. Translated, it gives CASSYQNEKLFF.

The chain carries TRBV5-1 and TRBJ2-3; D possibly corresponds to TRBD1 (6 bases). CDR3 size: 13 residues. CDR1 and CDR2 (germline): SGHRS, YFSETQ. V lost 3 bases and J lost 5, with 10 bases in between. The chain's CDR3 is CASSSQGRDTQYF. The CDR3 DNA sequence: TGCGCCAGCAGCTCCCAGGGGCGAGATACGCAGTATTTT.